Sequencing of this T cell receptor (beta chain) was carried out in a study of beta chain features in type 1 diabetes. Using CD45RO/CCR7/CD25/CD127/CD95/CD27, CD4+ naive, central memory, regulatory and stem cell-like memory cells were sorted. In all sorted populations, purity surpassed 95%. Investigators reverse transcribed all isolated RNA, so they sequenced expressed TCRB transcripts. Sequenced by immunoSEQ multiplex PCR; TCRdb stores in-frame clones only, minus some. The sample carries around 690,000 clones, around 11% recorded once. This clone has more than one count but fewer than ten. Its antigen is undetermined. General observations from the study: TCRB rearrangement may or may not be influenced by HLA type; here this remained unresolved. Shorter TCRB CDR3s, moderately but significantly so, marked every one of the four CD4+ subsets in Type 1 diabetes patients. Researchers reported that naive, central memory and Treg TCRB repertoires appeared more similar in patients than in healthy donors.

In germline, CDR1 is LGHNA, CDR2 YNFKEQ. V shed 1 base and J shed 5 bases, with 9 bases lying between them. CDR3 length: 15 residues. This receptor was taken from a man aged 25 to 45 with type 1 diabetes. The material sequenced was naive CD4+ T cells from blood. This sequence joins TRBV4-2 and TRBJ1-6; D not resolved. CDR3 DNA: TGTGCCAGCAGCCAAGGGGCAGCAGATAATTCACCCCTCCACTTT. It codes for CASSQGAADNSPLHF.